This TCR beta chain was recorded in a study of OX40 agonist ivuxolimab in advanced cancers. The V gene's germline CDR1 is MRHNA and CDR2 SNTAGT. This CDR3 has 15 amino acids. The ends were cut back, 6 bases at V and 6 bases at J, with 20 bases in the middle. The data were produced by immunoSEQ multiplex PCR, yet TCRdb's version contains in-frame clones alone and is incomplete. The sample has 47,000 or so clones, around nine tenths seen once. This TCR was sampled from an adult with an advanced solid tumor such as melanoma, head and neck, liver or kidney cancer. V and J are TRBV6-4 and TRBJ1-2; D gene ambiguous. The sequences come from CD4+ or CD8+ T cells sorted from blood, collected in a trial of the OX40 agonist ivuxolimab. The DNA for the CDR3 is TGTGCCAGCAGCCACTGGCCCCGGTCGAGCGATGGCTACACCTTC. It translates to CASSHWPRSSDGYTF.